The sequence of this TCR beta chain was determined in a study of beta chain features in type 1 diabetes. Study-wide points: Any HLA type influence on TCRB rearrangement was left unresolved here.

Germline V gene data show CDR1 as SEHNR and CDR2 as FQNEAQ (reference sequence). The CDR3 runs to 14 residues. With 5 bases removed from V and 5 bases from J, the gap between germline ends came to 15 bases. There are a few counts of this clone. The antigen is unknown. Expressed TCRB transcripts were sequenced, since all the RNA that had been isolated was reverse transcribed. The table came from immunoSEQ multiplex PCR; TCRdb's copy has only in-frame clones and leaves some out. The sample has a few hundred thousand clones, approximately 30% seen once. Material: naive CD4+ T cells from blood. V is TRBV7-9 and J is TRBJ2-5, with a tentative D call TRBD1 (7 bases). This receptor was obtained from a man younger than 30 in good health. The CDR3: CASSRLGGGETQYF. The DNA for the CDR3 is TGTGCCAGCAGCCGCTTAGGAGGGGGCGAGACCCAGTACTTC.